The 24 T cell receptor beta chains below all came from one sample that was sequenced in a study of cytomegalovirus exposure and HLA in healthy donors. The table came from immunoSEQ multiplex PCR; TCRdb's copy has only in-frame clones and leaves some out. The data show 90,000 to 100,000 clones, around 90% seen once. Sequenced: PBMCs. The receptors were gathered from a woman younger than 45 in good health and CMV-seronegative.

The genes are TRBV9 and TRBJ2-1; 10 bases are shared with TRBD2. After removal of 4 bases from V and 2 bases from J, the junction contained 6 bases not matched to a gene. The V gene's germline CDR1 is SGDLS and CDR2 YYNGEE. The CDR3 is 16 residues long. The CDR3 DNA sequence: TGTGCCAGCAGCCTCGTAGCGGGGGGCCCCTACAATGAGCAGTTCTTC. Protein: CASSLVAGGPYNEQFF.

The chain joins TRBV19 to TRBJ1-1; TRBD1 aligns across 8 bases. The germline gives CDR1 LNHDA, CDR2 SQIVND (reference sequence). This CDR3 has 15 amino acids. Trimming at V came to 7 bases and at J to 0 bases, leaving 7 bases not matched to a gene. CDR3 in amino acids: CASNDRGNMNTEAFF. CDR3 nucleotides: TGTGCCAGTAATGACAGGGGAAACATGAACACTGAAGCTTTCTTT.

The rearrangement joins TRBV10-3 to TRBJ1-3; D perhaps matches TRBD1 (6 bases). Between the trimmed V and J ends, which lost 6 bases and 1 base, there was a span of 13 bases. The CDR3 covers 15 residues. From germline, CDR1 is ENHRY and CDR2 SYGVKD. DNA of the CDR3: TGTGCCATCAGACCCCCAACAGGGTCTGGAAACACCATATATTTT. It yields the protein CAIRPPTGSGNTIYF.

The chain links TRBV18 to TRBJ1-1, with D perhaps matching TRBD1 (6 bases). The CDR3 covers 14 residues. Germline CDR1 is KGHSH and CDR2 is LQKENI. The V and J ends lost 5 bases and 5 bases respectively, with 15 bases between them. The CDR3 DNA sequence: TGTGCCAGCTCAGCAACCGGGGGGCGGACTGAAGCTTTCTTT. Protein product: CASSATGGRTEAFF.

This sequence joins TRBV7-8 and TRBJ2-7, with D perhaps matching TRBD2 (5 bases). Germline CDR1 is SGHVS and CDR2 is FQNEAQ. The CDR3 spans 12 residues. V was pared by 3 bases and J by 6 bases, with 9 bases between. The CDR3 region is CASSFRGSEQYF. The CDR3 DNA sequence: TGTGCCAGCAGCTTTCGGGGATCCGAGCAGTACTTC.

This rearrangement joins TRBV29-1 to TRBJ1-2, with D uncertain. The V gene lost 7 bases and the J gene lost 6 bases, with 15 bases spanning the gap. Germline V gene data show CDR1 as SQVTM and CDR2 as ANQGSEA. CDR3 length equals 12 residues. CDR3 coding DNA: TGCAGCGCCGGGAGGGCAGGAGATGGCTACACCTTC. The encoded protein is CSAGRAGDGYTF.

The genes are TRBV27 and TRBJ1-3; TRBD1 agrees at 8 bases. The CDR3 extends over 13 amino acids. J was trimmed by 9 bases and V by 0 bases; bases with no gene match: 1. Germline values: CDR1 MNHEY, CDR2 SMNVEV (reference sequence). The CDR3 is CASSLSGTGTIYF. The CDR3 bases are TGTGCCAGCAGTTTATCCGGGACAGGCACCATATATTTT.

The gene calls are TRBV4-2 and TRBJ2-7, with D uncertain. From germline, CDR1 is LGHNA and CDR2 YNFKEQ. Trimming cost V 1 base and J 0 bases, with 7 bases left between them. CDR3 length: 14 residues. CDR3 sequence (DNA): TGTGCCAGCAGCCAAGTGGGCTCCTCCTACGAGCAGTACTTC. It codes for CASSQVGSSYEQYF.

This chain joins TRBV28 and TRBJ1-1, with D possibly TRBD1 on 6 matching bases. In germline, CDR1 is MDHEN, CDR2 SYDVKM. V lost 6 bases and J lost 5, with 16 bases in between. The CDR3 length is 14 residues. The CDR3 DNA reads TGTGCCAGCAGCCGAGGGAGGGGGTTTACTGAAGCTTTCTTT. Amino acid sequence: CASSRGRGFTEAFF.

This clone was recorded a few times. In DNA form, the CDR3 reads TGTGCCAGCAGCACTAGCGGGAGGGGCACAGATACGCAGTATTTT. Its protein is CASSTSGRGTDTQYF. The chain links TRBV7-2 to TRBJ2-3, with TRBD2 matching 13 bases. Looked up from germline, CDR1 is SGHTA and CDR2 is FQGNSA. There are 15 residues in the CDR3. The V gene end was trimmed by 5 bases and the J gene end by 1 base; junction bases not matched to a gene: 0.

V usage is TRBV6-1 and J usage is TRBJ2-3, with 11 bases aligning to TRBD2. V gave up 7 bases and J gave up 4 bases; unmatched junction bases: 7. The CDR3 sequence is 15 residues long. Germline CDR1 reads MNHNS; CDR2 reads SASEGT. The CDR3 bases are TGTGCCAGCAATCTAGCGGGGGGTTCTTCAGATACGCAGTATTTT. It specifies CASNLAGGSSDTQYF.

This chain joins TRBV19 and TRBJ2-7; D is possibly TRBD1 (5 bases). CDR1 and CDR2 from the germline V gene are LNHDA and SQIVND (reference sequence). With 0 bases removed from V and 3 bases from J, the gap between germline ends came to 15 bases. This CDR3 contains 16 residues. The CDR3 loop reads CASSIDFIGAVYEQYF. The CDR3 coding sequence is TGTGCCAGTAGTATAGATTTCATAGGGGCGGTCTACGAGCAGTACTTC.

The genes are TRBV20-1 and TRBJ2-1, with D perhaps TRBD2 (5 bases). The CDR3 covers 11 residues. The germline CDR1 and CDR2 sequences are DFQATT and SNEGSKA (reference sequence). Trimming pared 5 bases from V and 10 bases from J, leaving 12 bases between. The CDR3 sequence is CSAEGLSEQFF. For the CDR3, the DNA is TGCAGTGCTGAAGGACTTTCAGAGCAGTTCTTC.

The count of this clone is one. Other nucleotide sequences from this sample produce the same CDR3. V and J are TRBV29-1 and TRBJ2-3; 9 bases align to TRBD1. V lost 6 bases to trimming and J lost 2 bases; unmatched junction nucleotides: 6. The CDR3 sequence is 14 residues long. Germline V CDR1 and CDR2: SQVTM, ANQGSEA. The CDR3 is CSVEDRGNTDTQYF. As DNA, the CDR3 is TGCAGCGTAGAGGACAGGGGAAACACAGATACGCAGTATTTT.

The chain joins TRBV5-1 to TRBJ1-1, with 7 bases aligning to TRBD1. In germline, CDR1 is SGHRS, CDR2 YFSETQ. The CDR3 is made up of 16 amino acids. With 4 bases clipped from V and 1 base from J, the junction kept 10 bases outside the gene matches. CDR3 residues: CASSLIRDRQNTEAFF. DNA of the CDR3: TGCGCCAGCAGCCTGATCCGGGACAGACAGAACACTGAAGCTTTCTTT. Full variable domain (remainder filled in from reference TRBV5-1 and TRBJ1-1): KAGVTQTPRYLIKTRGQQVTLSCSPISGHRSVSWYQQTPGQGLQFLFEYFSETQRNKGNFPGRFSGRQFSNSRSEMNVSTLELGDSALYLCASSLIRDRQNTEAFFGQGTRLTVV.

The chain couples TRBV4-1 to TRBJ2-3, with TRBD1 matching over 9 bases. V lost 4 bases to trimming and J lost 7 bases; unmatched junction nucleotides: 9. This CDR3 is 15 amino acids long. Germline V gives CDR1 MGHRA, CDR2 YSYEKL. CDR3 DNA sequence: TGCGCCAGCAGCCGCAGACAGGGGGATTCGAATACGCAGTATTTT. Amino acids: CASSRRQGDSNTQYF.

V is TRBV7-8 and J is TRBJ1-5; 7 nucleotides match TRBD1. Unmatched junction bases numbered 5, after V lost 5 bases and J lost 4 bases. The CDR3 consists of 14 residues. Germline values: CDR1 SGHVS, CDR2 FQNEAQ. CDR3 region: CASSTRGRNQPQHF. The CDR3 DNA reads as TGTGCCAGCAGCACGAGGGGGCGGAATCAGCCCCAGCATTTT.

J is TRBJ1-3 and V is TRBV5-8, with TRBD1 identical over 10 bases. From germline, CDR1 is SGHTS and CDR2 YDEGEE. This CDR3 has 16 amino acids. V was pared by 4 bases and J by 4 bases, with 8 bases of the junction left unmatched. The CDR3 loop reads CASSPGTGVSGNTIYF. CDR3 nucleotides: TGTGCCAGCAGCCCTGGGACAGGGGTGTCAGGAAACACCATATATTTT.

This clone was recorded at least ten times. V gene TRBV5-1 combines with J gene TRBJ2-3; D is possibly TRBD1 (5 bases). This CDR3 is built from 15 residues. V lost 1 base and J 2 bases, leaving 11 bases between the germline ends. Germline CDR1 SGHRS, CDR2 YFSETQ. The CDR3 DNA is TGCGCCAGCAGCTTGTGGGCAGGGCCCACAGATACGCAGTATTTT. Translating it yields CASSLWAGPTDTQYF.

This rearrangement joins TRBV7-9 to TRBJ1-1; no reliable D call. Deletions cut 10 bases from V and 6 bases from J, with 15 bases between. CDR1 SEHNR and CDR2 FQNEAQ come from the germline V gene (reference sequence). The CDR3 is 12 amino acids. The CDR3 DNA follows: TGTGCCACTCGCCTCGGTAGCCCTGAAGCTTTCTTT. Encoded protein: CATRLGSPEAFF.

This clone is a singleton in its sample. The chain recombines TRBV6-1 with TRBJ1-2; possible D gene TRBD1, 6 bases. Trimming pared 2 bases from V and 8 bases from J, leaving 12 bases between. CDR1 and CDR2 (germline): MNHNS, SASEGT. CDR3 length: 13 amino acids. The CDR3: CASSELGARGYTF. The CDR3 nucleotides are TGTGCCAGCAGTGAACTGGGGGCTCGGGGCTACACCTTC.

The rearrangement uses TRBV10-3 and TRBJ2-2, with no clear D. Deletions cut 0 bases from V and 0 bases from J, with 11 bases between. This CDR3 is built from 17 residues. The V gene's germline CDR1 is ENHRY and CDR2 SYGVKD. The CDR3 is CAISESTALSNTGELFF. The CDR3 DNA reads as TGTGCCATCAGTGAGTCTACCGCACTTTCGAACACCGGGGAGCTGTTTTTT.

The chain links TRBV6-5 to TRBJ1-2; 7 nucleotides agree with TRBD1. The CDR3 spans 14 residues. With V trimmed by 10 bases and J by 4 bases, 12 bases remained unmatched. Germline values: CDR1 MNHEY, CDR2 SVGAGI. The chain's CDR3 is CATSTGPPGYGYTF. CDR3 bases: TGTGCCACATCGACAGGGCCTCCCGGCTATGGCTACACCTTC.

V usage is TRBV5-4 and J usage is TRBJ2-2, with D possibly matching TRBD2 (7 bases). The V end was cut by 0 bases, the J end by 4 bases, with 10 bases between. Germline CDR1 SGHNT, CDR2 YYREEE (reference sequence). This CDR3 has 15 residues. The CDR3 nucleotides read TGTGCCAGCAGCTTGGAGGCGGGGGCCACCGGGGAGCTGTTTTTT. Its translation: CASSLEAGATGELFF.